This T cell receptor beta chain was captured by sequencing in a study of early T cells in non-severe SARS-CoV-2 infection. Germline V CDR1 and CDR2: SEHNR, FQNEAQ (reference sequence). CDR3 size: 13 residues. With 8 bases clipped from V and 5 bases from J, the junction kept 4 bases outside the gene matches. TCRdb independently ran MiXCR on the 5' RACE reads; one entry per CDR3 protein. The sample has about 80,000 distinct CDR3 sequences; roughly 12% are singletons. This clonotype was seen repeatedly, ten times or more. The sample consisted of whole blood. The genes are TRBV7-9 and TRBJ2-3; the match to TRBD2 covers 10 bases. This TCR was sampled from an adult who was a healthcare worker with PCR-confirmed SARS-CoV-2 infection or an uninfected control (not recorded which). The CDR3 DNA reads TGTGCCAGCCTAGCGGGAGCGAGAGATACGCAGTATTTT. Translating it yields CASLAGARDTQYF. Combining the CDR3 with reference TRBV7-9 and TRBJ2-3 gives the whole variable domain DTGVSQNPRHKITKRGQNVTFRCDPISEHNRLYWYRQTLGQGPEFLTYFQNEAQLEKSRLLSDRFSAERPKGSFSTLEIQRTEQGDSAMYLCASLAGARDTQYFGPGTRLTVL.